A selection of T cell receptor beta chains follows, all from one sample in a study of vaccination effects on CD4 cells after COVID-19. Antigens of these TCRs are unknown. Sequencing was performed with immunoSEQ multiplex PCR; in TCRdb, only in-frame clones are kept and a portion is missing. The sample has nearly 30,000 clones, about 73% seen once. The source was CD4+ T cells from PBMCs cultured with HCoV-OC43 spike peptides, collected after COVID-19 vaccination. The receptor source for this set is a human donor who received a COVID-19 vaccine. CDR3s include the opening cysteine and the closing phenylalanine or tryptophan. The D gene is left open where the match is weak. A clone size is listed for some rows: how often the clone was seen (once, few, many), or a class if it is expanded.

V gene	clone size	J gene	D gene	CDR3 protein	CDR3 DNA
TRBV27	.	TRBJ1-1	.	CASSLPPGSGTEAFF	TGTGCCAGCAGTTTACCCCCGGGGTCGGGCACTGAAGCTTTCTTT
TRBV27	few	TRBJ1-2	TRBD1	CASRPGTANYGYTF	TGTGCCAGCAGACCTGGGACAGCTAACTATGGCTACACCTTC
TRBV30	few	TRBJ2-7	.	CAWATRGHNKIYEQYF	TGTGCCTGGGCAACAAGGGGACACAACAAGATCTACGAGCAGTACTTC
TRBV18	.	TRBJ1-5	.	CASSPLGSQPQHF	TGTGCCAGCTCACCCCTGGGTTCGCAGCCCCAGCATTTT
TRBV18	.	TRBJ2-6	.	CASSPLRNWDASGANVLTF	TGTGCCAGCTCACCCCTCCGGAACTGGGACGCCTCTGGGGCCAACGTCCTGACTTTC
TRBV2	.	TRBJ2-5	.	CASSKSIISLKETQYF	TGTGCCAGCAGCAAATCGATTATATCTCTAAAAGAGACCCAGTACTTC
TRBV7-9	.	TRBJ1-1	.	CASSLVGNTEAFF	TGTGCCAGCAGCTTAGTAGGGAACACTGAAGCTTTCTTT
TRBV5-1	.	TRBJ2-7	TRBD1	CASSLGGGRIEQYF	TGCGCCAGCAGCTTGGGAGGGGGCCGGATCGAGCAGTACTTC
TRBV10-1	.	TRBJ2-5	.	CASSEQIQETQYF	TGCGCCAGCAGTGAACAGATCCAAGAGACCCAGTACTTC
TRBV27	.	TRBJ2-7	.	CASSLWRGEQYF	TGTGCCAGCAGTTTATGGAGGGGCGAGCAGTACTTC
TRBV18	.	TRBJ1-2	.	CASSPQGHSGYTF	TGTGCCAGCTCACCACAGGGGCATAGTGGCTACACCTTC
TRBV6-2/TRBV6-3	few	TRBJ1-6	.	CASSYSTGRYNSPLHF	TGTGCCAGCAGTTACTCAACAGGGAGATATAATTCACCCCTCCACTTT
TRBV5-6	.	TRBJ1-2	.	CASSLGRVYGYTF	TGTGCCAGCAGCTTGGGAAGAGTCTATGGCTACACCTTC
TRBV29-1	.	TRBJ1-1	.	CSVMTLAPNTEAFF	TGCAGCGTCATGACGTTGGCGCCGAACACTGAAGCTTTCTTT
TRBV7-7	once	TRBJ2-7	TRBD1	CASSLGDSYSYEQYF	TGTGCCAGCAGCTTAGGGGACAGCTACTCCTACGAGCAGTACTTC
TRBV11-2	.	TRBJ2-3	.	CASRRIRTEGRADTQYF	TGTGCCAGCAGACGGATACGGACTGAGGGAAGGGCAGATACGCAGTATTTT
TRBV10-1	few	TRBJ2-2	TRBD2	CASSAAGLAGGGTGELFF	TGCGCCAGCAGTGCTGCCGGACTAGCGGGAGGAGGCACCGGGGAGCTGTTTTTT
TRBV5-1	.	TRBJ2-1	.	CASSSQGMDYNEQFF	TGCGCCAGCAGCTCTCAGGGGATGGACTACAATGAGCAGTTCTTC
TRBV2	.	TRBJ2-3	.	CASNRDSTDTQYF	TGTGCCAGCAACCGGGACAGCACAGATACGCAGTATTTT
TRBV12-5	once	TRBJ2-7	.	CASGSGLYEQYF	TGTGCTAGTGGCTCGGGACTTTACGAGCAGTACTTC
TRBV29-1	.	TRBJ1-5	TRBD1	CSVGGQGGNQPQHF	TGCAGCGTTGGAGGGCAGGGGGGCAATCAGCCCCAGCATTTT
TRBV6-5	.	TRBJ1-1	.	CASRQGTEAFF	TGTGCCAGCAGGCAGGGCACTGAAGCTTTCTTT
TRBV10-3	.	TRBJ2-7	TRBD1	CAMGGTGGVQYF	TGTGCCATGGGGGGGACAGGGGGCGTTCAATACTTC
TRBV19	.	TRBJ2-3	.	CASSLQRTDTQYF	TGTGCCAGTAGTTTACAGCGCACAGATACGCAGTATTTT
TRBV29-1	.	TRBJ1-2	TRBD1	CSVGQGAQGYTF	TGCAGCGTAGGACAGGGGGCGCAAGGCTACACCTTC
TRBV24-1	.	TRBJ1-1	.	CATRGTKNTEAFF	TGTGCCACCAGAGGGACCAAGAACACTGAAGCTTTCTTT
TRBV19	.	TRBJ1-5	TRBD1	CASSYGQGADQPQHF	TGTGCCAGTAGTTATGGACAGGGGGCTGATCAGCCCCAGCATTTT
TRBV18	.	TRBJ1-1	TRBD1	CASSPSRDRVGTEAFF	TGTGCCAGCTCACCATCACGGGACAGGGTTGGGACTGAAGCTTTCTTT
TRBV28	.	TRBJ1-2	.	CASSRNYGYTF	TGTGCCAGCAGTCGAAACTATGGCTACACCTTC
TRBV7-2	.	TRBJ2-5	.	CASSLAKKETQYF	TGTGCCAGCAGCTTAGCGAAAAAAGAGACCCAGTACTTC
TRBV4-2	few	TRBJ2-3	.	CASSQGGVADTQYF	TGTGCCAGCAGCCAAGGTGGGGTGGCAGATACGCAGTATTTT
TRBV10-3	.	TRBJ2-1	.	CAANKGEGSTGEQFF	TGTGCCGCCAACAAGGGGGAGGGGTCCACAGGCGAGCAGTTCTTC
TRBV15	once	TRBJ2-1	TRBD2	CATSTRTSGRVLLF	TGTGCCACCAGCACTCGGACTAGCGGGAGAGTTTTGCTCTTC
TRBV6-5	.	TRBJ2-5	.	CASSHGENTETQYF	TGTGCCAGCAGCCACGGGGAAAATACGGAGACCCAGTACTTC
TRBV29-1	.	TRBJ1-1	.	CSARNTEAFF	TGCAGCGCCCGGAACACTGAAGCTTTCTTT
TRBV5-4	.	TRBJ1-1	.	CAIQSPGHSNTEAFF	TGTGCCATCCAAAGTCCGGGACACTCGAACACTGAAGCTTTCTTT
TRBV7-9	.	TRBJ1-1	.	CASRIMGNTEAFF	TGTGCCAGCAGAATAATGGGGAACACTGAAGCTTTCTTT
TRBV19	.	TRBJ2-3	.	CASIGTDTQYF	TGTGCCAGTATTGGTACAGATACGCAGTATTTT
TRBV19	.	TRBJ2-3	.	CASSLGRRSTDTQYF	TGTGCCAGTAGCCTGGGACGTCGGAGCACAGATACGCAGTATTTT
TRBV5-8	once	TRBJ2-5	.	CASSPEGGREETQYF	TGTGCCAGCAGCCCCGAGGGGGGGCGGGAGGAGACCCAGTACTTC
TRBV6-5	.	TRBJ1-2	TRBD1	CASKIGRQGAYGYTF	TGTGCCAGCAAAATCGGCCGACAGGGGGCATATGGCTACACCTTC
TRBV10-1	.	TRBJ2-5	.	CASITSGRETQYF	TGCGCCAGCATCACCTCGGGCAGGGAGACCCAGTACTTC
TRBV18	.	TRBJ2-7	.	CASSPYGGEQYF	TGTGCCAGCTCACCATACGGGGGCGAGCAGTACTTC
TRBV7-2	.	TRBJ2-2	.	CASSFFARGELFF	TGTGCCAGCAGCTTTTTTGCGAGGGGGGAGCTGTTTTTT
TRBV21-1	few	TRBJ2-1	.	CASSKGPTLSHPFALYNEQFF	TGTGCCAGCAGCAAAGGCCCGACACTCAGCCACCCATTCGCCTTATACAATGAGCAGTTCTTC
TRBV5-1	.	TRBJ2-7	.	CASSLGWTVPTYEQYF	TGCGCCAGCAGCTTGGGATGGACAGTACCCACCTACGAGCAGTACTTC
TRBV6-6	.	TRBJ1-2	TRBD1	CASSFLTGVNYGYTF	TGTGCCAGCAGTTTCCTGACAGGGGTAAACTATGGCTACACCTTC
TRBV5-1	.	TRBJ2-1	TRBD2	CASGLAGASSYNEQFF	TGCGCCAGCGGACTAGCGGGAGCCTCCTCCTACAATGAGCAGTTCTTC
TRBV10-2	.	TRBJ1-2	TRBD1	CASRDRGQFGYTF	TGCGCCAGCAGGGACAGGGGGCAGTTTGGCTACACCTTC